The rows below give T cell receptor beta chains drawn from one sample of a study of identical twins. TCRdb passed the 5' RACE reads through MiXCR, listing each CDR3 protein once. Among about 150,000 distinct CDR3 sequences listed, under 4.5% were seen once. Sequenced: memory T cells sorted from blood. The receptors derive from a man between 18 and 35 years old in good health. CDR3s include the opening cysteine and the closing phenylalanine or tryptophan. D genes are given only for firm matches. Rows give clone size only sometimes, using once, few, many, or a class for an expanded clone.

J gene | V gene | clone size | D gene | CDR3 protein | CDR3 DNA
TRBJ2-1 | TRBV6-5 | many | NA | CASSYRDPAYNEQFF | TGTGCCAGCAGTTACCGGGACCCAGCCTACAATGAGCAGTTCTTC
TRBJ2-3 | TRBV27 | NA | NA | CASSLSGHLPDTQYF | TGTGCCAGCAGTTTGTCTGGTCACCTCCCAGATACGCAGTATTTT
TRBJ1-2 | TRBV6-1 | many | NA | CASSEQQGLRSRGYTF | TGTGCCAGCAGTGAACAGCAGGGTCTACGATCAAGGGGCTACACCTTC
TRBJ2-4 | TRBV29-1 | many | NA | CSVAVSRAKNIQYF | TGCAGCGTTGCGGTGAGTCGGGCCAAAAACATTCAGTACTTC
TRBJ2-2 | TRBV12-3/TRBV12-4 | NA | NA | CASSLMIDTGELFF | TGTGCCAGCAGCCTAATGATTGATACCGGGGAGCTGTTTTTT
TRBJ2-5 | TRBV20-1 | many | NA | CSARGDNQETQYF | TGCAGTGCTAGAGGGGACAACCAAGAGACCCAGTACTTC
TRBJ2-3 | TRBV5-5 | many | NA | CASSRDGSGVRDTQYF | TGTGCCAGCAGCAGGGATGGATCGGGGGTGAGGGATACGCAGTATTTT
TRBJ1-4 | TRBV7-2 | many | NA | CASSPRQLLNEKLFF | TGTGCCAGCAGCCCCCGACAGCTACTTAATGAAAAACTGTTTTTT
TRBJ2-5 | TRBV2 | many | TRBD1 | CATQGQGVGETQYF | TGTGCCACCCAGGGACAGGGGGTAGGGGAGACCCAGTACTTC
TRBJ1-1 | TRBV6-1 | many | NA | CASSEVRAAEAFF | TGTGCCAGCAGTGAGGTAAGAGCCGCTGAAGCTTTCTTT
TRBJ1-4 | TRBV28 | many | NA | CASRQGLGVEKLFF | TGTGCCAGCAGGCAGGGGTTGGGCGTTGAAAAACTGTTTTTT
TRBJ2-5 | TRBV20-1 | many | NA | CSARSEPASRTQYF | TGCAGTGCTAGATCGGAGCCGGCCTCTAGGACCCAGTACTTC
TRBJ2-1 | TRBV12-3/TRBV12-4 | many | NA | CASELSDRANEQFF | TGTGCCAGCGAACTAAGTGACCGGGCCAATGAGCAGTTCTTC
TRBJ2-7 | TRBV7-9 | many | NA | CASSFDREVDEQYF | TGTGCCAGCAGCTTTGACAGGGAGGTAGACGAGCAGTACTTC
TRBJ2-2 | TRBV15 | many | TRBD2 | CATSRDISGRHTGELFF | TGTGCCACCAGCAGAGATATTAGCGGGAGACACACCGGGGAGCTGTTTTTT
TRBJ2-3 | TRBV9 | many | NA | CASSSRREFTDTQYF | TGTGCCAGCAGCTCCCGGAGGGAGTTCACAGATACGCAGTATTTT
TRBJ2-3 | TRBV20-1 | many | NA | CSGGGSTDTQYF | TGCAGTGGTGGCGGCAGCACAGATACGCAGTATTTT
TRBJ2-1 | TRBV5-1 | NA | TRBD2 | CASSLTSETYNEQFF | TGCGCCAGCAGCCTGACTAGCGAGACTTACAATGAGCAGTTCTTC
TRBJ2-7 | TRBV3-1 | few | TRBD2 | CASSRAGEQYF | TGTGCCAGCAGCCGAGCGGGGGAGCAGTACTTC
TRBJ2-7 | TRBV18 | NA | NA | CASSPTWDLYEQYF | TGTGCCAGCTCACCGACATGGGACCTCTACGAGCAGTACTTC
TRBJ2-1 | TRBV21-1 | many | NA | CASSRCRTIYNEQFF | TGTGCCAGCAGTCGGTGCAGGACTATTTACAATGAGCAGTTCTTC
TRBJ1-1 | TRBV12-3/TRBV12-4 | many | NA | CASRSQSNTEAFF | TGTGCCAGCAGGTCGCAGTCGAACACTGAAGCTTTCTTT
TRBJ1-1 | TRBV19 | once | NA | CASSIRGHPTQMNTEAFF | TGTGCCAGTAGTATACGGGGACATCCTACCCAAATGAACACTGAAGCTTTCTTT
TRBJ2-1 | TRBV29-1 | many | NA | CSVDMQRQGNEQFF | TGCAGCGTTGATATGCAGCGTCAGGGAAATGAGCAGTTCTTC
TRBJ1-1 | TRBV7-2 | many | NA | CASSLGRTNTEAFF | TGTGCCAGCAGCCTGGGGCGGACGAACACTGAAGCTTTCTTT
TRBJ2-1 | TRBV6-4 | many | TRBD2 | CASSETSGEYNEQFF | TGTGCCAGCAGTGAAACTAGCGGGGAGTACAATGAGCAGTTCTTC
TRBJ2-1 | TRBV10-3 | many | NA | CAIGSNEQFF | TGTGCCATCGGAAGTAATGAGCAGTTCTTC
TRBJ1-1 | TRBV7-2 | many | NA | CASSEGVPEAFF | TGTGCCAGCAGCGAAGGGGTACCTGAAGCTTTCTTT
TRBJ2-3 | TRBV27 | many | TRBD2 | CASSFSTSGRFTQYF | TGTGCCAGCAGTTTCTCGACTAGCGGGAGGTTCACGCAGTATTTT
TRBJ1-1 | TRBV7-9 | many | NA | CASSLEQRTEAFF | TGTGCCAGCAGCTTAGAGCAGAGGACTGAAGCTTTCTTT
TRBJ2-3 | TRBV20-1 | many | NA | CSASPRGRYSDTQYF | TGCAGTGCTAGCCCCCGGGGGAGGTATTCAGATACGCAGTATTTT
TRBJ1-2 | TRBV20-1 | many | NA | CSARDPNRPQDGYTF | TGCAGTGCTAGAGATCCAAACAGGCCCCAGGATGGCTACACCTTC
TRBJ2-1 | TRBV12-3/TRBV12-4 | many | TRBD2 | CASSPLAGAYNEQFF | TGTGCCAGCAGCCCACTAGCGGGCGCCTACAATGAGCAGTTCTTC
TRBJ2-7 | TRBV6-1 | many | NA | CASSDQGGPEQYF | TGTGCCAGCAGTGATCAGGGGGGCCCCGAGCAGTACTTC
TRBJ2-6 | TRBV7-2 | many | NA | CASSLGGSGGANVLTF | TGTGCCAGCAGCTTAGGGGGTTCAGGAGGGGCCAACGTCCTGACTTTC
TRBJ2-1 | TRBV15 | many | NA | CATSRNPRGEQFF | TGTGCCACCAGCAGAAACCCTCGGGGAGAGCAGTTCTTC
TRBJ2-1 | TRBV2 | many | NA | CASHVLDEQFF | TGTGCCAGCCACGTATTGGATGAGCAGTTCTTC
TRBJ1-5 | TRBV6-1 | many | NA | CASSDRPGNSNQPQHF | TGTGCCAGCAGTGACAGACCAGGAAATAGCAATCAGCCCCAGCATTTT
TRBJ2-1 | TRBV24-1 | many | NA | CATAAGTLGNNEQFF | TGTGCCACCGCTGCCGGGACCCTAGGGAACAATGAGCAGTTCTTC
TRBJ1-5 | TRBV27 | many | NA | CASSLYGLGNQPQHF | TGTGCCAGCAGTTTATACGGTCTGGGGAATCAGCCCCAGCATTTT
TRBJ2-1 | TRBV20-1 | few | NA | CSARGIHNEQFF | TGCAGTGCTAGAGGGATTCACAATGAGCAGTTCTTC
TRBJ2-1 | TRBV6-1 | few | NA | CASRGMTELRHNEQFF | TGTGCCAGCAGGGGAATGACAGAGCTGCGCCACAATGAGCAGTTCTTC
TRBJ2-2 | TRBV7-3 | NA | NA | CASSAGRELFF | TGTGCCAGCAGCGCAGGAAGGGAGCTGTTTTTT
TRBJ1-4 | TRBV4-1 | few | NA | CASSGGPGPSTNEKLFF | TGCGCCAGCAGCGGAGGGCCGGGACCTAGCACTAATGAAAAACTGTTTTTT
TRBJ2-7 | TRBV6-2/TRBV6-3 | many | NA | CASSYFYEQYF | TGTGCCAGCAGTTACTTCTACGAGCAGTACTTC
TRBJ2-4 | TRBV2 | many | NA | CASSVEGPKNIQYF | TGTGCCAGCAGTGTAGAGGGACCCAAAAACATTCAGTACTTC
TRBJ1-2 | TRBV28 | many | NA | CASSPYGEGRTGYTF | TGTGCCAGCAGTCCATACGGCGAGGGGCGGACTGGCTACACCTTC
TRBJ2-7 | TRBV12-3/TRBV12-4 | many | NA | CASTRTGGRLAGSEQYF | TGTGCCAGCACCCGGACAGGAGGGCGGCTAGCAGGTAGCGAGCAGTACTTC
TRBJ2-1 | TRBV20-1 | many | TRBD2 | CSASGTSGRSYNEQFF | TGCAGTGCTAGCGGGACTAGCGGGAGATCCTACAATGAGCAGTTCTTC
TRBJ1-4 | TRBV7-2 | many | NA | CASSTTLTANEKLFF | TGTGCCAGCAGCACTACCCTGACAGCTAATGAAAAACTGTTTTTT
TRBJ2-5 | TRBV7-2 | NA | NA | CASSFERETQYF | TGTGCCAGCAGCTTTGAACGAGAGACCCAGTACTTC
TRBJ2-7 | TRBV29-1 | many | NA | CSVDAAGNPYEQYF | TGCAGCGTTGATGCTGCCGGGAACCCCTACGAGCAGTACTTC
TRBJ1-1 | TRBV11-1 | many | NA | CASSLASDGTEAFF | TGTGCCAGCAGCTTAGCGTCGGACGGGACTGAAGCTTTCTTT
TRBJ1-1 | TRBV29-1 | many | NA | CSVSGHLNTEAFF | TGCAGCGTGTCGGGACACTTGAACACTGAAGCTTTCTTT
TRBJ2-5 | TRBV10-3 | many | NA | CAISQNEETQYF | TGTGCCATCAGCCAGAATGAAGAGACCCAGTACTTC
TRBJ1-1 | TRBV5-1 | NA | NA | CASSSSGTKGSEAFF | TGCGCCAGCAGCTCCTCAGGGACAAAGGGGTCTGAAGCTTTCTTT